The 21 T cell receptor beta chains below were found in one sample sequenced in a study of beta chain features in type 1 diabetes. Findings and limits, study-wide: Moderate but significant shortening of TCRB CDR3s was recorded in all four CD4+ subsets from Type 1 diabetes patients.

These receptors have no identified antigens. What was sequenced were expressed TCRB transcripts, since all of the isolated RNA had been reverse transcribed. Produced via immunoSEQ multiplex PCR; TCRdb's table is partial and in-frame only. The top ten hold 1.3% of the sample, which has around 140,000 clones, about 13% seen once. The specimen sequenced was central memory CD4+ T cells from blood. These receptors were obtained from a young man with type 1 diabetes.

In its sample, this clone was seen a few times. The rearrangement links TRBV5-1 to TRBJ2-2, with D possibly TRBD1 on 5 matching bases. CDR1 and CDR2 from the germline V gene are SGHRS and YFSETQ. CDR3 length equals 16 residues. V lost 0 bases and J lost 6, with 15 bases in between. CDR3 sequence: CASSLAPRVTAGELFF. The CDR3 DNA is TGCGCCAGCAGCTTGGCCCCTCGGGTGACAGCCGGGGAGCTGTTTTTT. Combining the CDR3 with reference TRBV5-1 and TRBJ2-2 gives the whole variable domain KAGVTQTPRYLIKTRGQQVTLSCSPISGHRSVSWYQQTPGQGLQFLFEYFSETQRNKGNFPGRFSGRQFSNSRSEMNVSTLELGDSALYLCASSLAPRVTAGELFFGEGSRLTVL.

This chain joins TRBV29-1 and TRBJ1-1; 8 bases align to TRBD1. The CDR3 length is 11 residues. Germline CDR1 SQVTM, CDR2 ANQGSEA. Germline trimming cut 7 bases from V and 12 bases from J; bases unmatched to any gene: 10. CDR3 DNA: TGCAGCGCTCCTAACAGGGGGACAACTTTCTTT. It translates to CSAPNRGTTFF.

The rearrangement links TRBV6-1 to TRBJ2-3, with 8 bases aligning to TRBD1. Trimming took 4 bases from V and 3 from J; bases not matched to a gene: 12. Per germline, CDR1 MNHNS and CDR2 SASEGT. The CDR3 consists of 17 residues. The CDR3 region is CASSVSFGGQVTDTQYF. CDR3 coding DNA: TGTGCCAGCAGTGTATCCTTCGGGGGACAGGTAACAGATACGCAGTATTTT.

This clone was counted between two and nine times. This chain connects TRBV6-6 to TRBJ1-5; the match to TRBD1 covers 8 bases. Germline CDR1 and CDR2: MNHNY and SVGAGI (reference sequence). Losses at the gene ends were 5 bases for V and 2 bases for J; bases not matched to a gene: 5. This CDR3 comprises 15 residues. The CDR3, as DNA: TGTGCCAGCAGTCGGACAGGGATTGGCAATCAGCCCCAGCATTTT. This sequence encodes CASSRTGIGNQPQHF.

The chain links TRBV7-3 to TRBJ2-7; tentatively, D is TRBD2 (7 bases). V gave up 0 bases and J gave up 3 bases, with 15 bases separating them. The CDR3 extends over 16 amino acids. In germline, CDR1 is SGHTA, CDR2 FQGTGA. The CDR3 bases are TGTGCCAGCAGCTTAACGGCGGGGGCCCACATCTACGAGCAGTACTTC. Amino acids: CASSLTAGAHIYEQYF.

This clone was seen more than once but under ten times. CDR3 region: CASSPTTDTQYF. CDR3 DNA sequence: TGTGCCAGCAGTCCGACTACAGATACGCAGTATTTT. The V and J genes are TRBV6-6 and TRBJ2-3, with D hard to call. From germline, CDR1 is MNHNY and CDR2 SVGAGI (reference sequence). The CDR3 covers 12 residues. Trimming took off 5 bases at V and 3 bases at J, with 6 bases between the two ends.

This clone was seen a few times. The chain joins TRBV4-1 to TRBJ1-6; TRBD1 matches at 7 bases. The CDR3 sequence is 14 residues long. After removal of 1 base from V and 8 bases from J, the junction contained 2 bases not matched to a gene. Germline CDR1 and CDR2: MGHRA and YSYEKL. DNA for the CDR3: TGCGCCAGCAGCCAAGGACAGGGAGATTCACCCCTCCACTTT. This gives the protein CASSQGQGDSPLHF.

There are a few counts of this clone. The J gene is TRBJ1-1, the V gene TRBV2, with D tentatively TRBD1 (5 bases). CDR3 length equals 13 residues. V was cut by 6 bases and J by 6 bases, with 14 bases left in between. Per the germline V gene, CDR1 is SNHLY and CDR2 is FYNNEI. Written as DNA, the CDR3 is TGTGCCAGCAGGACAGACTATCCACCTGAAGCTTTCTTT. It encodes CASRTDYPPEAFF.

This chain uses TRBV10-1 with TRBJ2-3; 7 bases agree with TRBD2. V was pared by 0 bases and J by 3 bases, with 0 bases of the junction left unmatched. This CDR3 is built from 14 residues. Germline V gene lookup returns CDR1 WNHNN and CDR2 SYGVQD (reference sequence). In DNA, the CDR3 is TGCGCCAGCAGTGAGTCACTAGCGACAGATACGCAGTATTTT. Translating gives CASSESLATDTQYF.

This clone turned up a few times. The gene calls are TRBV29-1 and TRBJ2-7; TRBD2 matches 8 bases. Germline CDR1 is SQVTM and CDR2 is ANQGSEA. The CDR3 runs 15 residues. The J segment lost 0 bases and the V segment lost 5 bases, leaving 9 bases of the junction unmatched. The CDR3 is CSVQGGGTSSYEQYF. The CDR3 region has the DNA TGCAGCGTTCAAGGCGGGGGGACGAGCTCCTACGAGCAGTACTTC.

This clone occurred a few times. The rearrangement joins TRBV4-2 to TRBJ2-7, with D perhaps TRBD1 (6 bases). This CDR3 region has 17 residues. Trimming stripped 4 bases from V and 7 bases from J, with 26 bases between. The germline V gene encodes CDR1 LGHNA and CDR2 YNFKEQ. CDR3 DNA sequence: TGTGCCAGCAGCCGGGAGTGGGACACCGATGGGTGGTGGGAGCAGTACTTC. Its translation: CASSREWDTDGWWEQYF.

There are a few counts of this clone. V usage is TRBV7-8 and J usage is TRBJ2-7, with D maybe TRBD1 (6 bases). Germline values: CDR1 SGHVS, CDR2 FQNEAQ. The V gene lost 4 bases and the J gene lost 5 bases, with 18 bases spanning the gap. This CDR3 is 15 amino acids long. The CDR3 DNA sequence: TGTGCCAGCAGCTCCTCATCGCAGGGGCAGAACGAGCAGTACTTC. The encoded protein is CASSSSSQGQNEQYF.

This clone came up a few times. Here the CDR3 reads CASSGTRGAGELFF. In nucleotides, the CDR3 is TGTGCCAGCAGTGGAACCAGAGGGGCCGGGGAGCTGTTTTTT. V and J are TRBV6-1 and TRBJ2-2, with D possibly being TRBD1 or TRBD2 (5 bases each). Trimming shortened V by 4 bases and J by 6 bases, and 12 bases separated the two germline ends. The CDR3 covers 14 residues. Germline assignment: CDR1 MNHNS and CDR2 SASEGT.

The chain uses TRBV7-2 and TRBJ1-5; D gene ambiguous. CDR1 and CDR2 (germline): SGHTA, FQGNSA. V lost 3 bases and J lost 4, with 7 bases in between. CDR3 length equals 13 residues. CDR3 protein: CASSFPPNQPQHF. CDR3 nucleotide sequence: TGTGCCAGCAGCTTCCCGCCTAATCAGCCCCAGCATTTT.

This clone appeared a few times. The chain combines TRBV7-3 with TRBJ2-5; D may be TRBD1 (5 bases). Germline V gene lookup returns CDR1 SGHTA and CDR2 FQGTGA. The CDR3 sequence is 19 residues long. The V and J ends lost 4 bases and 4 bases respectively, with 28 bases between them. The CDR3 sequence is CASSSPEARRGPKIETQYF. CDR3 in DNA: TGTGCCAGCAGCTCACCAGAGGCCCGAAGGGGCCCAAAAATAGAGACCCAGTACTTC. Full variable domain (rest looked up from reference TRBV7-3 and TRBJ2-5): GAGVSQTPSNKVTEKGKYVELRCDPISGHTALYWYRQSLGQGPEFLIYFQGTGAADDSGLPNDRFFAVRPEGSVSTLKIQRTERGDSAVYLCASSSPEARRGPKIETQYFGPGTRLLVL.

The CDR3 DNA follows: TGCGCCAGCGATGCTGGACAGGGGATGAACACTGAAGCTTTCTTT. This codes for CASDAGQGMNTEAFF. The chain carries TRBV4-1 and TRBJ1-1; 9 bases line up with TRBD1. Germline values: CDR1 MGHRA, CDR2 YSYEKL. The V gene end was trimmed by 8 bases and the J gene end by 0 bases; junction bases not matched to a gene: 7. The CDR3 sequence is 15 residues long.

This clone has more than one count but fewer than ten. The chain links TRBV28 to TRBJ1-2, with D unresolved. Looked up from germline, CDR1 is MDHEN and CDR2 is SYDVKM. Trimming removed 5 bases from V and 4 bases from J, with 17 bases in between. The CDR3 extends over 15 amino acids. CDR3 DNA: TGTGCCAGCAGTGTCCCAGGTGAAGGGTCCTATGGCTACACCTTC. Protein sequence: CASSVPGEGSYGYTF.

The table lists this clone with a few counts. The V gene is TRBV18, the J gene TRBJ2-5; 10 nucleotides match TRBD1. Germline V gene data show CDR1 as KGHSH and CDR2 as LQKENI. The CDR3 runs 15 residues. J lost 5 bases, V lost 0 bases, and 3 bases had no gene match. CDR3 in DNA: TGTGCCAGCTCACCACCGGGACAGGGGAGCGAGACCCAGTACTTC. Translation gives CASSPPGQGSETQYF.

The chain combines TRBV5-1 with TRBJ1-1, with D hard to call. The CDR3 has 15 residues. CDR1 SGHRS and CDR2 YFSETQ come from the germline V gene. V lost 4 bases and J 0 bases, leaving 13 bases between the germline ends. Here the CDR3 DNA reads TGCGCCAGCAGCCTCTCAGAAGACATGAACACTGAAGCTTTCTTT. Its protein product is CASSLSEDMNTEAFF.

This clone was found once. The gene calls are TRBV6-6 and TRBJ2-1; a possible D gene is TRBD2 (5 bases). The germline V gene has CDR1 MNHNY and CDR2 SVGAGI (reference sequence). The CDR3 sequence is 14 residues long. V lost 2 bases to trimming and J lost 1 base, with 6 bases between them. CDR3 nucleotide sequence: TGTGCCAGCAGTTACACGGGGTCCTACAATGAGCAGTTCTTC. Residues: CASSYTGSYNEQFF.

The CDR3 nucleotides read TGTGCCTGGAGTCGGGACAACAATCAGCCCCAGCATTTT. Translation gives CAWSRDNNQPQHF. The chain couples TRBV30 to TRBJ1-5, with D maybe TRBD1 (6 bases). This CDR3 spans 13 amino acids. V was clipped by 2 bases and J by 3 bases, with 8 bases between them. CDR1 and CDR2 from the germline V gene are GTSNPN and SVGIG (reference sequence). The complete variable domain, with remaining parts taken from reference TRBV30 and TRBJ1-5, reads SQTIHQWPATLVQPVGSPLSLECTVEGTSNPNLYWYRQAAGRGLQLLFYSVGIGQISSEVPQNLSASRPQDRQFILSSKKLLLSDSGFYLCAWSRDNNQPQHFGDGTRLSIL.